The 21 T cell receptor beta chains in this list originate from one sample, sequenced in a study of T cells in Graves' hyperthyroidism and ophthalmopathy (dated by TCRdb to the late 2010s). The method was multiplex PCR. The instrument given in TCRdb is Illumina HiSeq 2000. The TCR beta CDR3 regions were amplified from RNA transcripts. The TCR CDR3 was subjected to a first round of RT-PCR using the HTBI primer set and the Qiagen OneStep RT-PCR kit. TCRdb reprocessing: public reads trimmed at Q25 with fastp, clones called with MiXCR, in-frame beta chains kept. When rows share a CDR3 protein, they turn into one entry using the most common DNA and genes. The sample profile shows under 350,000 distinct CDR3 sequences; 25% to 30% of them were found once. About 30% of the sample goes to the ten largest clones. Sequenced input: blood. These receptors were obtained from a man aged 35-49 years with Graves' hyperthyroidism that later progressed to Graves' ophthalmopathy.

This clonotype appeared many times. In DNA form, the CDR3 reads TGTGCCACCAGTGAAGCCACAGGGCTCACAGATACGCAGTATTTT. This encodes CATSEATGLTDTQYF. V gene TRBV24-1 combines with J gene TRBJ2-3, with TRBD1 as a possible D gene (6 bases). Trimming removed 4 bases from V and 2 bases from J, with 12 bases in between. The V gene's germline CDR1 is KGHDR and CDR2 SFDVKD. There are 15 residues in the CDR3.

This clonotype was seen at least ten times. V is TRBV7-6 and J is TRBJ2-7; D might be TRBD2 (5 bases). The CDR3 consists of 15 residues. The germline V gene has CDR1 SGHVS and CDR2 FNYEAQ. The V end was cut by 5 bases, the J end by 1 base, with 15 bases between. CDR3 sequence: CASSPSGGSSYEQYF. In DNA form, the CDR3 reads TGTGCCAGCAGCCCCTCTGGCGGGTCATCCTACGAGCAGTACTTC.

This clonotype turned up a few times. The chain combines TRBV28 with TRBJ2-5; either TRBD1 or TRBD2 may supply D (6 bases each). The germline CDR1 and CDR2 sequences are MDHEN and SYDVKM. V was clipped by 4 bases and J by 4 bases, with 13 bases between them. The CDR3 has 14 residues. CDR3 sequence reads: CASSSFGGSETQYF. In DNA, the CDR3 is TGTGCCAGCAGTTCGTTCGGGGGCTCAGAGACCCAGTACTTC.

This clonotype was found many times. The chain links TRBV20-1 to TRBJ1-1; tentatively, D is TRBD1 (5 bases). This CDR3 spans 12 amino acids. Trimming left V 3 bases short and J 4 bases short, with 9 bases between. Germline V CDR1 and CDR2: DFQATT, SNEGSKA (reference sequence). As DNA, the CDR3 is TGCAGTGCTAGTTTTGGGGCCACTGAAGCTTTCTTT. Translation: CSASFGATEAFF.

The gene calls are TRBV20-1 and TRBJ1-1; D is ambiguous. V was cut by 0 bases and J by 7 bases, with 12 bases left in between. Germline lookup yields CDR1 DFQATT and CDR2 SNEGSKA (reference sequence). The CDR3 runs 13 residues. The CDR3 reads CSAREPPTIEAFF. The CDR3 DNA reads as TGCAGTGCTAGAGAGCCGCCCACCATTGAAGCTTTCTTT.

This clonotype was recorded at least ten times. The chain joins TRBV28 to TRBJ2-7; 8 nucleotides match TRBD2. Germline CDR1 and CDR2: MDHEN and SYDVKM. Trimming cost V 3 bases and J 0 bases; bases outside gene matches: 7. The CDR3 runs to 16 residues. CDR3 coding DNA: TGTGCCAGCAGTTTCGGGGGGGCGGGTTACTCCTACGAGCAGTACTTC. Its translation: CASSFGGAGYSYEQYF.

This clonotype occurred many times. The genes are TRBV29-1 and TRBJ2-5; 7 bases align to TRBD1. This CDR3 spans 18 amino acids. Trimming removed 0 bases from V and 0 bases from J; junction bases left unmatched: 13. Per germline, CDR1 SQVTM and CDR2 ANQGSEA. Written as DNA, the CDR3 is TGCAGCGTTGAAGATCGGCTCGGTAGGGACAGATACCAAGAGACCCAGTACTTC. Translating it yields CSVEDRLGRDRYQETQYF.

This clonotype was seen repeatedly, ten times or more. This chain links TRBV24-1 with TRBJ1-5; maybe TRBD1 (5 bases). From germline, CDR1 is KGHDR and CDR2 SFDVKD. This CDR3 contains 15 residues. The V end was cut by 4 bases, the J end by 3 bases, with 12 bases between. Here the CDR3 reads CATSDPSGDNQPQHF. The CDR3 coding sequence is TGTGCCACCAGTGACCCCTCGGGGGACAATCAGCCCCAGCATTTT.

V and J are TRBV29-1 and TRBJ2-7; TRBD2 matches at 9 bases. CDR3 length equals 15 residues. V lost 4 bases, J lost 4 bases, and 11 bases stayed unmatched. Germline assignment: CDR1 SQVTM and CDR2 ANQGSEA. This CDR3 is CSVAGGTSSGYEQYF. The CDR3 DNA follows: TGCAGCGTTGCGGGGGGGACTAGCAGTGGTTACGAGCAGTACTTC.

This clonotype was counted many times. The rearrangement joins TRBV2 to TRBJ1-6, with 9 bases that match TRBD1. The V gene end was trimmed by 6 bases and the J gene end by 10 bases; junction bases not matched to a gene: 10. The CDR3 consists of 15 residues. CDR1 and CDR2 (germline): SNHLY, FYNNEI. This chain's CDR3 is CASSHEGQGGSPLHF. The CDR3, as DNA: TGTGCCAGCAGCCACGAGGGACAGGGAGGCTCACCCCTCCACTTT.

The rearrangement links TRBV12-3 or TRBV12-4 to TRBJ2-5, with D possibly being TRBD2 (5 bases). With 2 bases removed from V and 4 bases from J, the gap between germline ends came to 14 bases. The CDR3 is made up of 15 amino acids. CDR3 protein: CASSLIPGGGETQYF. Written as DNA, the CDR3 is TGTGCCAGCAGTTTAATACCAGGAGGAGGAGAGACCCAGTACTTC.

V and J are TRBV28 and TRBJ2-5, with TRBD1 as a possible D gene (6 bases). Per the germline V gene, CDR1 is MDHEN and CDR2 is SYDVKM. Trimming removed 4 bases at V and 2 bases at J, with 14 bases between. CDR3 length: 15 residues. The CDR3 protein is CASSWADRFQETQYF. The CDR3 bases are TGTGCCAGCAGTTGGGCCGACAGGTTTCAAGAGACCCAGTACTTC.

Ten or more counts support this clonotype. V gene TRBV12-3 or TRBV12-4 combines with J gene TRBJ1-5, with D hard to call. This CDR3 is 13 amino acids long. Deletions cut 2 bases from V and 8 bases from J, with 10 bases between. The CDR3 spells CASSLTGMEPQHF. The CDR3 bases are TGTGCCAGCAGTTTAACCGGGATGGAGCCCCAGCATTTT.

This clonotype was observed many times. This CDR3 is CSASRGTSGMDEQYF. The CDR3 DNA follows: TGCAGTGCTAGTCGTGGAACTAGCGGTATGGACGAGCAGTACTTC. This chain links TRBV20-1 with TRBJ2-7; TRBD2 matches 8 bases. CDR3 length equals 15 residues. J was trimmed by 5 bases and V by 3 bases; bases with no gene match: 12. Germline V gives CDR1 DFQATT, CDR2 SNEGSKA (reference sequence).

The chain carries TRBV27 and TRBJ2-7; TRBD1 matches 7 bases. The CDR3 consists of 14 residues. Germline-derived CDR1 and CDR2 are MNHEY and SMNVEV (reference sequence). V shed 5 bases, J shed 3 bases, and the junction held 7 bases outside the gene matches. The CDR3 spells CASSLATGFYEQYF. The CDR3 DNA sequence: TGTGCCAGCAGTCTTGCGACAGGGTTCTACGAGCAGTACTTC.

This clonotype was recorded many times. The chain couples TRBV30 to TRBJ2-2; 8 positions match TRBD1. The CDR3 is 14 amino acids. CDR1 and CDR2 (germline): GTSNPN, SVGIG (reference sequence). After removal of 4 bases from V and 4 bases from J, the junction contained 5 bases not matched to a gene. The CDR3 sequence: CAWNVQGGTGELFF. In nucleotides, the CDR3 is TGTGCCTGGAATGTACAGGGGGGCACCGGGGAGCTGTTTTTT.

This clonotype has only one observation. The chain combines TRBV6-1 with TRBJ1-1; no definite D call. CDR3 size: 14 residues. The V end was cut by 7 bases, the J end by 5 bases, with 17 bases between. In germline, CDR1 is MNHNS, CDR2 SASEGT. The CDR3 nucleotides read TGTGCCAGCATAAGAAGGCGCGGTGAAACTGAAGCTTTCTTT. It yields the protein CASIRRRGETEAFF.

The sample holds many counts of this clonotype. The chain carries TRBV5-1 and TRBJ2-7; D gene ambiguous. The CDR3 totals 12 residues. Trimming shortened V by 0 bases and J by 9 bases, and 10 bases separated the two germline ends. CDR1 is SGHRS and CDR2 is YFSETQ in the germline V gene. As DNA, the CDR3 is TGCGCCAGCAGCTTGGCGTCAGACGCGCAGTACTTC. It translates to CASSLASDAQYF.

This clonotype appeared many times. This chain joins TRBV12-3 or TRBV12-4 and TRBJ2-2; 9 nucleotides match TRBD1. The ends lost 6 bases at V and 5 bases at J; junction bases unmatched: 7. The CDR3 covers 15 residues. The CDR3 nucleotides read TGTGCCAGCAGCGTCACAGGGGGCGAAACCGGGGAGCTGTTTTTT. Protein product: CASSVTGGETGELFF.

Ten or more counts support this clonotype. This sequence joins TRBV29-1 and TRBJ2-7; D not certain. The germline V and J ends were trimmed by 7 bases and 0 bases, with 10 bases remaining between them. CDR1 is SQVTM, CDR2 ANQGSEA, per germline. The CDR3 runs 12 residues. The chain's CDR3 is CSALETSYEQYF. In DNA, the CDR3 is TGCAGCGCTTTGGAGACCTCCTACGAGCAGTACTTC.

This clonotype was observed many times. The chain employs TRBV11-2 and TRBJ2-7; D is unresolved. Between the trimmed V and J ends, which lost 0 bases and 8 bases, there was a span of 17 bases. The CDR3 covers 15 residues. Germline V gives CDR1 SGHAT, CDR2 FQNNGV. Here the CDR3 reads CASSLDPQTNAKQYF. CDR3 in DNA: TGTGCCAGCAGCTTAGATCCGCAGACGAACGCGAAGCAGTACTTC.